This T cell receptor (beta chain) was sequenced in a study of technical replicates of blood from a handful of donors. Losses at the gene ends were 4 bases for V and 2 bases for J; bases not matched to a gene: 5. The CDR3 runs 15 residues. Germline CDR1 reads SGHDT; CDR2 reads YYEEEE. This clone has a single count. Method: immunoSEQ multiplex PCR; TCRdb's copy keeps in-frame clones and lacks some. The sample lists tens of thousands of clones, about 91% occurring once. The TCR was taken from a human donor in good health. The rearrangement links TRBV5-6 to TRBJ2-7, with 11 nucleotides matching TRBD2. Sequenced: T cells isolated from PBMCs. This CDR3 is CASSTSSGRAYEQYF. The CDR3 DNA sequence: TGTGCCAGCAGCACTAGTAGCGGGAGGGCCTACGAGCAGTACTTC.